This entry describes one TCR beta chain. This entry belongs to a study of blood T cell repertoires in COVID-19. With V trimmed by 2 bases and J by 5 bases, 10 bases remained unmatched. The CDR3 length is 16 residues. CDR1 is MNHNS, CDR2 SASEGT, per germline. Original data processing: Nucleated cell number was recorded as an estimate derived from reference gene primer amplification. The data were produced by immunoSEQ multiplex PCR, yet TCRdb's version contains in-frame clones alone and is incomplete. D and trimming come from the DNA, and the V and J calls and clone size come from that table. The sample carries approximately 200,000 clones, about four fifths recorded once.

Material: PBMCs or T cells enriched from blood (not recorded which). This TCR was recovered from a woman aged 40 to 50 with acute COVID-19. V is TRBV6-1 and J is TRBJ1-2; 8 bases map to TRBD1. The CDR3 sequence is CASSEQGTGFFYGYTF. As DNA, the CDR3 is TGTGCCAGCAGTGAACAAGGGACAGGTTTTTTTTATGGCTACACCTTC.